A selection of T cell receptor beta chains follows, all from one sample in a study of OX40 agonist ivuxolimab in advanced cancers. Clones were sequenced by immunoSEQ multiplex PCR, and TCRdb holds only the in-frame ones, with some missing. Of 98,000 or so clones detected, about 79% appear once; the ten largest clones hold about 1.6%. Sequencing used CD4+ or CD8+ T cells sorted from blood, obtained in a trial of the OX40 agonist ivuxolimab. Source of these receptors: an adult with an advanced solid tumor such as melanoma, head and neck, liver or kidney cancer. Each CDR3 is given with its conserved first and last residue. Fields, in order: D gene, clone size, V gene, J gene, CDR3 protein, CDR3 DNA. The D gene is left open where the match is weak. Clone size appears in some rows only: once, few, many, or a class for an expanded clone.

D gene: TRBD1
clone size: NA
V gene: TRBV6-5
J gene: TRBJ2-7
CDR3 protein: CASSSRDRRYEQYF
CDR3 DNA: TGTGCCAGCAGTTCCCGGGACAGGCGCTACGAGCAGTACTTC

D gene: TRBD2
clone size: NA
V gene: TRBV4-2
J gene: TRBJ2-1
CDR3 protein: CASSQGLGLAIHNEQFF
CDR3 DNA: TGTGCCAGCAGCCAAGGCTTGGGACTAGCGATACACAATGAGCAGTTCTTC

D gene: TRBD2
clone size: NA
V gene: TRBV19
J gene: TRBJ2-5
CDR3 protein: CASRIGSAGGEETQYF
CDR3 DNA: TGTGCCAGTAGAATAGGTTCGGCGGGGGGGGAAGAGACCCAGTACTTC

D gene: NA
clone size: NA
V gene: TRBV30
J gene: TRBJ1-1
CDR3 protein: CARREYMNTEAFF
CDR3 DNA: TGTGCCCGACGCGAGTACATGAACACTGAAGCTTTCTTT

D gene: NA
clone size: NA
V gene: TRBV6-6
J gene: TRBJ1-4
CDR3 protein: CASSQQSPGEKLFF
CDR3 DNA: TGTGCCAGCAGCCAACAGTCCCCAGGGGAAAAACTGTTTTTT

D gene: TRBD2
clone size: NA
V gene: TRBV18
J gene: TRBJ2-6
CDR3 protein: CASSPPGGGANVLTF
CDR3 DNA: TGTGCCAGCTCGCCTCCGGGAGGTGGGGCCAACGTCCTGACTTTC

D gene: NA
clone size: NA
V gene: TRBV7-2
J gene: TRBJ2-1
CDR3 protein: CASSLETGIYNEQFF
CDR3 DNA: TGTGCCAGCAGCTTAGAAACAGGAATATACAATGAGCAGTTCTTC

D gene: TRBD1
clone size: NA
V gene: TRBV4-2
J gene: TRBJ1-2
CDR3 protein: CASSQPGGATATYGYTF
CDR3 DNA: TGTGCCAGCAGCCAACCAGGGGGAGCGACAGCTACCTATGGCTACACCTTC

D gene: NA
clone size: NA
V gene: TRBV11-3
J gene: TRBJ2-2
CDR3 protein: CASSLDSENTGELFF
CDR3 DNA: TGTGCCAGCAGCTTGGATAGCGAGAACACCGGGGAGCTGTTTTTT

D gene: NA
clone size: NA
V gene: TRBV19
J gene: TRBJ1-2
CDR3 protein: CARAEFSRGLYGYTF
CDR3 DNA: TGTGCCAGGGCCGAATTTAGCAGGGGTCTCTATGGCTACACCTTC

D gene: NA
clone size: NA
V gene: TRBV18
J gene: TRBJ2-7
CDR3 protein: CASSTRHQNHYEQYF
CDR3 DNA: TGTGCCAGCTCAACGAGACACCAGAATCACTACGAGCAGTACTTC

D gene: NA
clone size: once
V gene: TRBV6-1
J gene: TRBJ1-2
CDR3 protein: CASSESARTFYGYTF
CDR3 DNA: TGTGCCAGCAGTGAAAGCGCGCGGACATTCTATGGCTACACCTTC

D gene: NA
clone size: NA
V gene: TRBV21-1
J gene: TRBJ2-6
CDR3 protein: CASSIGQGESQGANVLTF
CDR3 DNA: TGTGCCAGCAGCATCGGACAGGGGGAATCGCAGGGGGCCAACGTCCTGACTTTC

D gene: TRBD1
clone size: NA
V gene: TRBV19
J gene: TRBJ1-2
CDR3 protein: CASSIDRVISGYTF
CDR3 DNA: TGTGCCAGTAGTATCGACAGGGTGATAAGTGGCTACACCTTC

D gene: TRBD2
clone size: once
V gene: TRBV19
J gene: TRBJ2-1
CDR3 protein: CASRTLADSYNEQFF
CDR3 DNA: TGTGCCAGTAGAACCCTAGCGGACTCCTACAATGAGCAGTTCTTC

D gene: TRBD1
clone size: NA
V gene: TRBV5-4
J gene: TRBJ1-4
CDR3 protein: CASRHWDSEKLFF
CDR3 DNA: TGTGCCAGCAGGCATTGGGACAGTGAAAAACTGTTTTTT

D gene: NA
clone size: once
V gene: TRBV18
J gene: TRBJ2-3
CDR3 protein: CASSPRLSTDTQYF
CDR3 DNA: TGTGCCAGCTCACCAAGACTAAGCACAGATACGCAGTATTTT

D gene: TRBD1
clone size: NA
V gene: TRBV6-5
J gene: TRBJ2-7
CDR3 protein: CASSYSRSGGHEQYF
CDR3 DNA: TGTGCCAGCAGTTACTCTAGGTCAGGGGGCCACGAGCAGTACTTC

D gene: NA
clone size: NA
V gene: TRBV4-2
J gene: TRBJ1-2
CDR3 protein: CASVSWVGRGRGGYTF
CDR3 DNA: TGTGCCAGCGTTTCTTGGGTGGGCAGGGGCCGAGGAGGCTACACCTTC

D gene: NA
clone size: NA
V gene: TRBV19
J gene: TRBJ2-1
CDR3 protein: CASQLVARASNEQFF
CDR3 DNA: TGTGCCAGCCAGCTAGTTGCCAGGGCAAGCAATGAGCAGTTCTTC

D gene: NA
clone size: once
V gene: TRBV15
J gene: TRBJ2-6
CDR3 protein: CATSNPAGAFSGANVLTF
CDR3 DNA: TGTGCCACCAGCAATCCGGCAGGGGCATTCTCTGGGGCCAACGTCCTGACTTTC

D gene: TRBD2
clone size: NA
V gene: TRBV7-7
J gene: TRBJ2-2
CDR3 protein: CASSRLTSGSLNTGELFF
CDR3 DNA: TGTGCCAGCAGCCGTTTGACTAGCGGGAGCCTGAACACCGGGGAGCTGTTTTTT

D gene: NA
clone size: NA
V gene: TRBV6-5
J gene: TRBJ1-2
CDR3 protein: CASSYSISYTF
CDR3 DNA: TGTGCCAGCAGTTACTCAATAAGCTACACCTTC

D gene: NA
clone size: NA
V gene: TRBV25-1
J gene: TRBJ1-2
CDR3 protein: CASSSPGQSGYGYTF
CDR3 DNA: TGTGCCAGCAGCTCTCCGGGGCAATCGGGCTATGGCTACACCTTC

D gene: NA
clone size: NA
V gene: TRBV6-5
J gene: TRBJ2-1
CDR3 protein: CASSSSGWGNNEQFF
CDR3 DNA: TGTGCCAGCAGTTCTTCAGGTTGGGGTAACAATGAGCAGTTCTTC

D gene: TRBD1
clone size: NA
V gene: TRBV5-1
J gene: TRBJ1-4
CDR3 protein: CASSEQGSPNEKLFF
CDR3 DNA: TGCGCCAGCAGCGAACAGGGGAGCCCTAATGAAAAACTGTTTTTT

D gene: NA
clone size: NA
V gene: TRBV19
J gene: TRBJ2-5
CDR3 protein: CASSIDPTDGTQYF
CDR3 DNA: TGTGCCAGTAGTATAGATCCTACAGATGGGACCCAGTACTTC

D gene: TRBD2
clone size: NA
V gene: TRBV4-1
J gene: TRBJ2-7
CDR3 protein: CASSQPGLAGGSYEQYF
CDR3 DNA: TGCGCCAGCAGCCAACCGGGACTAGCGGGAGGCTCCTACGAGCAGTACTTC